The next 26 T cell receptor beta chains were all read from a single sample in a study of T cells in Graves' hyperthyroidism and ophthalmopathy. Amplified regions were TCR beta CDR3 sequences from RNA transcripts. When the TCR CDR3 underwent first-round RT-PCR, the HTBI primer set was used. A single record per CDR3 protein comes from TCRdb applying MiXCR to the multiplex PCR reads. The table has roughly 520,000 distinct CDR3 sequences, around 24% seen once. The sequenced material came from blood. These receptors were collected from a woman aged 30 to 39 with Graves' ophthalmopathy.

This chain uses TRBV24-1 with TRBJ1-5; perhaps TRBD1 as D (5 bases). With 4 bases removed from V and 4 bases from J, the gap between germline ends came to 7 bases. Germline V gene sequence: CDR1 KGHDR, CDR2 SFDVKD. The CDR3 covers 13 residues. DNA of the CDR3: TGTGCCACCAGTGAAAGACAGAATCAGCCCCAGCATTTT. Translation: CATSERQNQPQHF.

There are a few counts of this clonotype. The rearrangement uses TRBV6-2 or TRBV6-3 and TRBJ1-2; D is ambiguous. The CDR3 spans 15 residues. CDR1 is MNHEY, CDR2 SVGEGT, per germline. The V gene lost 2 bases and the J gene lost 2 bases, with 12 bases spanning the gap. CDR3 DNA: TGTGCCAGCAGTTACGCGACACAAAGAAACTATGGCTACACCTTC. Translated: CASSYATQRNYGYTF.

V gene TRBV28 combines with J gene TRBJ1-2; D gene uncertain. The length of the CDR3 is 14 residues. Trimming took off 3 bases at V and 5 bases at J, with 13 bases between the two ends. The germline gives CDR1 MDHEN, CDR2 SYDVKM. Here the CDR3 reads CASSLPGWPYGYTF. DNA for the CDR3: TGTGCCAGCAGTTTGCCCGGATGGCCTTATGGCTACACCTTC.

At least ten counts were recorded for this clonotype. The V gene is TRBV12-3 or TRBV12-4, the J gene TRBJ1-2, with a tentative D call TRBD1 (5 bases). This CDR3 has 13 amino acids. Trimming left V 3 bases short and J 5 bases short, with 10 bases between. CDR3 loop: CASSLETEYGYTF. DNA for the CDR3: TGTGCCAGCAGTTTGGAGACAGAGTATGGCTACACCTTC.

This clonotype was seen ten or more times. The CDR3 spells CASSDPGQVLTYEQYF. The CDR3 DNA reads as TGTGCCAGCAGTGACCCCGGACAGGTTTTAACCTACGAGCAGTACTTC. This chain connects TRBV6-1 to TRBJ2-7, with TRBD1 matching 7 bases. The V and J ends lost 3 bases and 2 bases, in that order; junction bases with no gene match: 10. The CDR3 contains 16 residues. Looked up from germline, CDR1 is MNHNS and CDR2 is SASEGT.

J is TRBJ2-2 and V is TRBV2; a possible D gene is TRBD2 (6 bases). The CDR3 spans 17 residues. The germline gives CDR1 SNHLY, CDR2 FYNNEI. V lost 10 bases and J lost 0, with 21 bases in between. CDR3: CATNRLAETTNTGELFF. CDR3 DNA: TGTGCCACAAACCGGTTAGCGGAGACGACGAACACCGGGGAGCTGTTTTTT.

This clonotype has ten or more counts. This chain joins TRBV11-2 and TRBJ1-1; unclear D gene. The CDR3 loop spans 14 amino acids. The germline V gene has CDR1 SGHAT and CDR2 FQNNGV. V lost 6 bases, J lost 1 base, and 12 bases lay in between. The CDR3 loop reads CASRNRPPNTEAFF. CDR3 coding DNA: TGTGCCAGCAGAAACAGACCGCCGAACACTGAAGCTTTCTTT.

As DNA, the CDR3 is TGTGCCAGTAGTATAACAGTTGGTGTTAGTTCTGAAGCTTTCTTT. Translating it yields CASSITVGVSSEAFF. V is TRBV19 and J is TRBJ1-1, with D unclear. The CDR3 contains 15 residues. Trimming removed 2 bases from V and 6 bases from J, with 16 bases in between. The germline V gene has CDR1 LNHDA and CDR2 SQIVND (reference sequence). The variable domain in full, completed from reference TRBV19 and TRBJ1-1, reads DGGITQSPKYLFRKEGQNVTLSCEQNLNHDAMYWYRQDPGQGLRLIYYSQIVNDFQKGDIAEGYSVSREKKESFPLTVTSAQKNPTAFYLCASSITVGVSSEAFFGQGTRLTVV.

CDR3 bases: TGTGCCAGCGGGGCGCTTTACTATGGCTACACCTTC. This encodes CASGALYYGYTF. The rearrangement links TRBV2 to TRBJ1-2; tentatively, D is TRBD1 (5 bases). The germline CDR1 and CDR2 sequences are SNHLY and FYNNEI. The germline V and J ends were trimmed by 8 bases and 3 bases, with 10 bases remaining between them. The CDR3 runs to 12 residues.

V is TRBV28 and J is TRBJ2-2; D is undetermined. This CDR3 has 13 amino acids. Germline loops: CDR1 MDHEN, CDR2 SYDVKM. V lost 2 bases and J lost 9, with 10 bases in between. The CDR3 DNA follows: TGTGCCAGCAGTTTAGGTACATATAGGGAGCTGTTTTTT. This encodes CASSLGTYRELFF.

This clonotype showed up many times. The chain uses TRBV7-9 and TRBJ2-7; D gene unclear. The CDR3 length is 11 residues. Germline values: CDR1 SEHNR, CDR2 FQNEAQ (reference sequence). Trimming pared 8 bases from V and 2 bases from J, leaving 7 bases between. The CDR3 nucleotides are TGTGCCAGCGCAGCAACCTACGAGCAGTACTTC. This codes for CASAATYEQYF.

This clonotype was seen a few times. V usage is TRBV9 and J usage is TRBJ1-5; no reliable D call. Germline V gene sequence: CDR1 SGDLS, CDR2 YYNGEE. The V and J ends lost 0 bases and 0 bases respectively, with 4 bases between them. The CDR3 loop spans 14 amino acids. The CDR3 DNA is TGTGCCAGCAGCGTAGGGTATAGCAATCAGCCCCAGCATTTT. Amino acids: CASSVGYSNQPQHF.

This clonotype was seen repeatedly, ten times or more. The chain links TRBV28 to TRBJ1-1, with no clear D. This CDR3 has 13 residues. Trimming stripped 6 bases from V and 6 bases from J, with 14 bases between. Germline values: CDR1 MDHEN, CDR2 SYDVKM. The CDR3, as DNA: TGTGCCAGCAGCCGAGTTGAAACCCCTGAAGCTTTCTTT. Translation: CASSRVETPEAFF.

This chain joins TRBV5-6 and TRBJ2-7; no firm D call. With 4 bases removed from V and 13 bases from J, the gap between germline ends came to 6 bases. In germline, CDR1 is SGHDT, CDR2 YYEEEE. The CDR3 has 8 residues. The DNA for the CDR3 is TGTGCCAGCAGCCTGTTTTACTTC. Protein sequence: CASSLFYF.

This clonotype was seen at least ten times. This CDR3 reads CASRKTPNTEAFF. The DNA of the CDR3 is TGTGCCAGCAGGAAAACACCGAACACTGAAGCTTTCTTT. The chain recombines TRBV6-2 or TRBV6-3 with TRBJ1-1; D not resolved. Germline-derived CDR1 and CDR2 are MNHEY and SVGEGT. V was shortened by 6 bases and J by 1 base, with 9 bases between the two germline ends. CDR3 size: 13 residues.

This clonotype was observed a few times. At one end the junction does not follow the germline gene, possibly because of a read error. This chain connects TRBV4-3 to TRBJ1-2; perhaps TRBD1 as D (5 bases). From germline, CDR1 is LGHNA and CDR2 YSLEER. The CDR3 is 14 amino acids. CDR3 sequence: CASGQGQGSYGYTF. Here the CDR3 DNA reads TGCGCCAGCGGCCAAGGGCAGGGCTCCTATGGCTACACCTTC.

The sample holds many counts of this clonotype. The chain combines TRBV28 with TRBJ2-5; either TRBD1 or TRBD2 may supply D (6 bases each). V shed 6 bases and J shed 5 bases, with 19 bases lying between them. There are 15 residues in the CDR3. CDR1 MDHEN and CDR2 SYDVKM come from the germline V gene. DNA of the CDR3: TGTGCCAGCAGGGCATGGGGGGCAGGTGAGGAGACCCAGTACTTC. Its translation is CASRAWGAGEETQYF.

This sequence joins TRBV30 and TRBJ2-7; a possible D gene is TRBD2 (5 bases). V lost 0 bases, J lost 1 base, and 16 bases lay in between. This CDR3 has 16 amino acids. The germline gives CDR1 GTSNPN, CDR2 SVGIG (reference sequence). The CDR3 region has the DNA TGTGCCTGGAGTGTAGAGGGATTGATAACATCCTACGAGCAGTACTTC. As protein: CAWSVEGLITSYEQYF.

This clonotype has a count of ten or more. The chain uses TRBV25-1 and TRBJ2-5; tentatively, D is TRBD1 (5 bases). This CDR3 contains 15 residues. The V gene's germline CDR1 is MGHDK and CDR2 SYGVNS. V lost 6 bases and J 5 bases, leaving 19 bases between the germline ends. As DNA, the CDR3 is TGTGCCAGCAGCCAGGCAGGGTCGTTTCCGGAGACCCAGTACTTC. This codes for CASSQAGSFPETQYF.

This clonotype came up many times. The conserved closing phenylalanine or tryptophan is absent in this CDR3, likely reflecting a read error. The genes are TRBV27 and TRBJ1-2, with 12 nucleotides matching TRBD1. V trimming: 0 bases; J trimming: 3 bases; junction bases outside the gene matches: 8. The CDR3 is made up of 18 amino acids. CDR1 and CDR2 from the germline V gene are MNHEY and SMNVEV (reference sequence). CDR3 residues: CASSLSRDRGPRDYGYTL. DNA of the CDR3: TGTGCCAGCAGTTTATCCCGGGACAGGGGGCCTCGGGACTATGGCTACACCCTC.

The gene calls are TRBV11-2 and TRBJ2-2; TRBD1 matches at 8 bases. The junction had 9 bases not matched to a gene; V was cut back by 5 bases and J by 4 bases. This CDR3 has 16 residues. Germline V lookup: CDR1 SGHAT, CDR2 FQNNGV. CDR3 sequence reads: CASSRIDRGITGELFF. The CDR3 nucleotides read TGTGCCAGCAGCCGAATCGACAGGGGAATCACCGGGGAGCTGTTTTTT.

The chain carries TRBV28 and TRBJ1-5, with TRBD1 matching over 11 bases. From germline, CDR1 is MDHEN and CDR2 SYDVKM. Trimming removed 8 bases from V and 0 bases from J; junction bases left unmatched: 6. The CDR3 loop spans 16 amino acids. This chain's CDR3 is CASEGTGGFSNQPQHF. For the CDR3, the DNA is TGTGCCAGCGAGGGGACAGGGGGATTTAGCAATCAGCCCCAGCATTTT.

This clonotype was recorded a few times. The chain has TRBV6-1 and TRBJ2-5; D is perhaps TRBD2 (6 bases). The CDR3 has 15 residues. Between the trimmed V and J ends, which lost 6 bases and 2 bases, there was a span of 16 bases. The germline V gene encodes CDR1 MNHNS and CDR2 SASEGT. The CDR3 reads CASSPSLGGQETQYF. The CDR3, as DNA: TGTGCCAGCAGCCCCTCTCTCGGGGGACAAGAGACCCAGTACTTC.

This clonotype was seen repeatedly, ten times or more. The V and J genes are TRBV7-2 and TRBJ1-5; maybe TRBD1 (6 bases). V was shortened by 5 bases and J by 5 bases, with 19 bases between the two germline ends. From germline, CDR1 is SGHTA and CDR2 FQGNSA. This CDR3 spans 16 amino acids. The CDR3 loop is CASSPGGTDSHQPQHF. CDR3 bases: TGTGCCAGCAGCCCGGGAGGCACGGACAGCCATCAGCCCCAGCATTTT.

This clonotype turned up a few times. The chain recombines TRBV3-1 with TRBJ1-5; D gene uncertain. V lost 4 bases and J 7 bases, leaving 11 bases between the germline ends. Germline V gene data show CDR1 as LGHDT and CDR2 as YNNKEL (reference sequence). This CDR3 has 13 amino acids. CDR3 sequence reads: CASSPEMVQPQHF. CDR3 sequence (DNA): TGTGCCAGCAGCCCCGAGATGGTGCAGCCCCAGCATTTT.

The sample holds one count of this clonotype. J is TRBJ1-5 and V is TRBV18; D may be TRBD1 (5 bases). The germline V gene encodes CDR1 KGHSH and CDR2 LQKENI. The V end lost 6 bases, the J end lost 6 bases, and 15 bases lay between the germline ends. This CDR3 has 14 residues. As DNA, the CDR3 is TGTGCCAGCTCTCCCGTCCAGGGAGGTCAGCCCCAGCATTTT. Its translation: CASSPVQGGQPQHF.